The 14 T cell receptor beta chains given below trace back to one sample, sequenced in a study of cytomegalovirus exposure and HLA in healthy donors. The study ran its PCR with 60 Vbeta and 13 Jbeta primers. Only in-frame clones appear in the TCRdb table, and some are missing; sequencing was by immunoSEQ multiplex PCR. Of 99,000 or so clones in the sample, 80% to 85% were seen once. Sequencing was done on a sample of PBMCs. Receptors originate from a man aged 25-45 years in good health and CMV-seropositive.

The genes are TRBV14 and TRBJ1-1; TRBD1 matches at 10 bases. J lost 6 bases, V lost 4 bases, and 8 bases had no gene match. The CDR3 is made up of 15 amino acids. The germline gives CDR1 SGHDN, CDR2 FVKESK. CDR3 loop: CASSLQGQGFAEAFF. Written as DNA, the CDR3 is TGTGCCAGCAGCCTACAGGGACAGGGGTTCGCTGAAGCTTTCTTT.

The chain couples TRBV27 to TRBJ2-7, with a weak D call TRBD1 (7 bases). The CDR3 consists of 14 residues. V lost 7 bases and J lost 6, with 19 bases in between. The germline CDR1 and CDR2 sequences are MNHEY and SMNVEV (reference sequence). In nucleotides, the CDR3 is TGTGCCAGCACCTTCAGGGGGGATTGGGGCGAGCAGTACTTC. Translated, it gives CASTFRGDWGEQYF.

The V gene is TRBV11-2, the J gene TRBJ1-1, with D hard to call. The CDR3 runs 15 residues. The V gene lost 0 bases and the J gene lost 0 bases, with 8 bases spanning the gap. Germline loops: CDR1 SGHAT, CDR2 FQNNGV. The CDR3 coding sequence is TGTGCCAGCAGCTTAGAACCGGGGATGAACACTGAAGCTTTCTTT. It encodes CASSLEPGMNTEAFF. Looking up the rest from reference TRBV11-2 and TRBJ1-1 gives the full variable domain: EAGVAQSPRYKIIEKRQSVAFWCNPISGHATLYWYQQILGQGPKLLIQFQNNGVVDDSQLPKDRFSAERLKGVDSTLKIQPAKLEDSAVYLCASSLEPGMNTEAFFGQGTRLTVV.

The table lists this clone with a few counts. The CDR3 nucleotides read TGTGCCAGCTCATCCGGACATCAGCATGAAAAACTGTTTTTT. As protein: CASSSGHQHEKLFF. The chain joins TRBV18 to TRBJ1-4; D perhaps matches TRBD1 (5 bases). This CDR3 has 14 residues. Trimming left V 5 bases short and J 6 bases short, with 13 bases between. Germline lookup yields CDR1 KGHSH and CDR2 LQKENI.

This sequence joins TRBV5-1 and TRBJ2-3; D possibly corresponds to TRBD2 (5 bases). V was pared by 5 bases and J by 4 bases, with 14 bases between. Looked up from germline, CDR1 is SGHRS and CDR2 is YFSETQ. The CDR3 length is 14 residues. Here the CDR3 DNA reads TGCGCCAGCAGGCCCACGGGATCGGCAGATACGCAGTATTTT. Protein sequence: CASRPTGSADTQYF.

The V call is TRBV28, the J call TRBJ1-1; perhaps TRBD1 as D (6 bases). CDR1 and CDR2 (germline): MDHEN, SYDVKM. V lost 8 bases, J lost 4 bases, and 14 bases lay in between. The CDR3 contains 13 residues. The CDR3 sequence: CASLLGGVTEAFF. In DNA, the CDR3 is TGTGCCAGCCTTTTAGGGGGGGTCACTGAAGCTTTCTTT.

This chain links TRBV14 with TRBJ2-5; D perhaps matches TRBD2 (7 bases). CDR3 length equals 17 residues. The V and J ends lost 5 bases and 5 bases respectively, with 24 bases between them. The V gene's germline CDR1 is SGHDN and CDR2 FVKESK. CDR3 nucleotide sequence: TGTGCCAGCAGCTTCCGCTCGGGGGGCAAGGCGTGGGAGACCCAGTACTTC. Its translation: CASSFRSGGKAWETQYF.

The chain carries TRBV9 and TRBJ2-3, with a possible D match to TRBD1 (6 bases). This CDR3 region has 15 residues. Germline CDR1 is SGDLS and CDR2 is YYNGEE. Between the trimmed V and J ends, which lost 2 bases and 6 bases, there was a span of 16 bases. The CDR3 DNA follows: TGTGCCAGCAGCGTGACAGGACCTGTTCCGGATACGCAGTATTTT. Translation gives CASSVTGPVPDTQYF.

This clone was counted a few times. The rearrangement uses TRBV6-1 and TRBJ1-5; D not certain. CDR1 and CDR2 (germline): MNHNS, SASEGT. The CDR3 spans 16 residues. Trimming shortened V by 0 bases and J by 0 bases, and 9 bases separated the two germline ends. The CDR3 DNA is TGTGCCAGCAGTGAAGCCACTCTTGATAGCAATCAGCCCCAGCATTTT. Its translation: CASSEATLDSNQPQHF.

V is TRBV4-1 and J is TRBJ1-5; tentatively, D is TRBD1 (6 bases). V was trimmed by 4 bases and J by 2 bases, leaving 12 bases between them. The CDR3 covers 15 residues. Germline CDR1 reads MGHRA; CDR2 reads YSYEKL. The CDR3 DNA sequence: TGCGCCAGCAGCCTTGCGAGACAGGGCAATCAGCCCCAGCATTTT. Its translation: CASSLARQGNQPQHF.

The chain couples TRBV5-1 to TRBJ1-5; D is perhaps TRBD1 (5 bases). V lost 1 base and J 4 bases, leaving 12 bases between the germline ends. This CDR3 comprises 15 residues. Germline CDR1 is SGHRS and CDR2 is YFSETQ. In DNA form, the CDR3 reads TGCGCCAGCAGCTTGACGGGGGAGGAAAATCAGCCCCAGCATTTT. Translation: CASSLTGEENQPQHF.

The V and J genes are TRBV7-8 and TRBJ1-5; 8 bases agree with TRBD1. This CDR3 region has 19 residues. Trimming at V came to 1 base and at J to 5 bases, leaving 16 bases not matched to a gene. Germline CDR1 SGHVS, CDR2 FQNEAQ. The CDR3 sequence: CASSLVAALGQGADQPQHF. The CDR3, as DNA: TGTGCCAGCAGCTTAGTAGCAGCTTTAGGACAGGGCGCGGATCAGCCCCAGCATTTT.

The V call is TRBV5-1, the J call TRBJ2-7; 10 bases fit TRBD1. The CDR3 is made up of 15 amino acids. V shed 2 bases and J 3 bases; nucleotides not matched to a gene: 5. Germline V gene data show CDR1 as SGHRS and CDR2 as YFSETQ. CDR3 region: CASSFEGTGDYEQYF. The CDR3 DNA reads TGCGCCAGCAGCTTTGAAGGGACAGGGGACTACGAGCAGTACTTC.

The rearrangement uses TRBV14 and TRBJ2-5, with 7 bases identical to TRBD1. The CDR3 loop spans 16 amino acids. CDR1 is SGHDN and CDR2 is FVKESK in the germline V gene. V was clipped by 2 bases and J by 2 bases; unmatched bases: 8. CDR3 in DNA: TGTGCCAGCAGCCAACTACCGGGACAGACGCAAGAGACCCAGTACTTC. This codes for CASSQLPGQTQETQYF.